This is a list of T cell receptor beta chains from one sample in a study of CD8 T cells in ankylosing spondylitis. MiXCR, applied by TCRdb to the 5' RACE reads, yields one record per CDR3 protein. This sample yields approximately 220,000 distinct CDR3 sequences, of which around 19% are seen a single time; 42% belongs to the top ten. Sequenced sample: blood, either unsorted or a sorted T cell fraction (not recorded which). Source of these receptors: a male donor with ankylosing spondylitis. Each CDR3 is given with its conserved first and last residue. D genes are given only for firm matches. Clone size is given for some rows only: seen once, a few or many times, or a class if the clone is expanded.

CDR3	DNA	V	D	J	size
CASSYAPGLAGVAFRDTQYF	TGTGCCAGCAGCTATGCCCCTGGACTAGCGGGAGTGGCCTTCAGAGATACGCAGTATTTT	TRBV11-2	TRBD2	TRBJ2-3	-
CSALSPYNEQFF	TGCAGTGCGCTTTCCCCCTACAATGAGCAGTTCTTC	TRBV20-1	-	TRBJ2-1	few
CASSLVSAYNEQFF	TGTGCCAGCAGTTTAGTGTCAGCCTACAATGAGCAGTTCTTC	TRBV12-3/TRBV12-4	-	TRBJ2-1	-
CASSDQPQQNTEAFF	TGTGCCAGCAGCGACCAACCACAGCAGAACACTGAAGCTTTCTTT	TRBV28	-	TRBJ1-1	-
CSAPEELAGPGEQFF	TGCAGTGCTCCCGAAGAGTTAGCGGGGCCAGGTGAGCAGTTCTTC	TRBV20-1	TRBD2	TRBJ2-1	few
CASNSIEGATNYGYTF	TGTGCCAGTAATAGTATAGAGGGGGCGACTAACTATGGCTACACCTTC	TRBV19	TRBD1	TRBJ1-2	-
CASSGWATRAPDTQYF	TGTGCCAGCAGCGGATGGGCAACCCGAGCCCCAGATACGCAGTATTTT	TRBV9	-	TRBJ2-3	once
CASSYDGLQETQYF	TGTGCCAGCAGTTACGACGGGTTACAAGAGACCCAGTACTTC	TRBV6-2/TRBV6-3	-	TRBJ2-5	-
CASSLETSGGPTYEQYF	TGTGCCAGCAGCTTAGAGACTAGCGGGGGTCCTACCTACGAGCAGTACTTC	TRBV11-2	TRBD2	TRBJ2-7	once
CATSGYRESPTDTQYF	TGTGCCACCAGCGGGTACAGGGAATCCCCCACAGATACGCAGTATTTT	TRBV15	-	TRBJ2-3	few
CASSLWGAYQETQYF	TGTGCCAGCAGCTTATGGGGGGCCTACCAAGAGACCCAGTACTTC	TRBV7-8	-	TRBJ2-5	few
CASTSTEKNTEAFF	TGTGCCAGCACCTCGACAGAAAAAAACACTGAAGCTTTCTTT	TRBV12-3/TRBV12-4	-	TRBJ1-1	-
CASSLSDTPLNYGYTF	TGTGCCAGCAGCTTGTCGGACACGCCTTTGAACTATGGCTACACCTTC	TRBV5-5	-	TRBJ1-2	-
CASSELGFSNSPLHF	TGTGCCAGCAGTGAATTAGGGTTCTCCAATTCACCCCTCCACTTT	TRBV25-1	-	TRBJ1-6	few